A single sample gave rise to the 5 T cell receptor beta chains below, sequenced in a study of post-analysis software for immune sequencing data. Study results and caveats: Comparison of patients with controls showed roughly five TRBV segments more frequent in patients, TRBV5-6, TRBV5-1 and TRBV20-1 among them.

Unique molecular identifiers featured in each of the TCR beta cDNA libraries. TCRdb analysed the PCR reads with MiXCR anew, one entry per CDR3 protein. The sample consists of 450,000 to 650,000 distinct CDR3 sequences, roughly 46% of them appearing once. These receptors are not linked to any known antigen. The sample consisted of blood. The receptor set was obtained from a girl aged 5-17 years with multiple sclerosis.

The rearrangement joins TRBV29-1 to TRBJ1-4; no reliable D call. This CDR3 has 10 amino acids. Trimming pared 5 bases from V and 5 bases from J, leaving 3 bases between. Germline CDR1 SQVTM, CDR2 ANQGSEA. The CDR3 here is CSVKNEKLFF. CDR3 nucleotide sequence: TGCAGCGTTAAAAATGAAAAACTGTTTTTT.

This clonotype showed up just a few times. J is TRBJ2-7 and V is TRBV11-2; maybe TRBD2 (5 bases). V was pared by 5 bases and J by 2 bases, with 19 bases between. CDR3 size: 16 residues. CDR1 is SGHAT, CDR2 FQNNGV, per germline. The CDR3 loop reads CASSPKEEFPTYEQYF. CDR3 bases: TGTGCCAGCAGCCCCAAGGAGGAGTTTCCTACCTACGAGCAGTACTTC.

This clonotype was seen only a few times. V gene TRBV29-1 combines with J gene TRBJ2-3; tentatively, D is TRBD1 or TRBD2 (6 bases each). Germline lookup yields CDR1 SQVTM and CDR2 ANQGSEA. Trimming removed 4 bases from V and 1 base from J, with 12 bases in between. This CDR3 spans 14 amino acids. In DNA form, the CDR3 reads TGCAGCGTTGTGATCGGGGGCGGCACAGATACGCAGTATTTT. This gives the protein CSVVIGGGTDTQYF.

This chain uses TRBV4-1 with TRBJ1-4; D call uncertain. Trimming removed 4 bases at V and 2 bases at J, with 8 bases between. In germline, CDR1 is MGHRA, CDR2 YSYEKL. This CDR3 has 14 residues. CDR3 sequence (DNA): TGCGCCAGCAGCCTGGGCGATACTAATGAAAAACTGTTTTTT. It encodes CASSLGDTNEKLFF.

The chain links TRBV4-1 to TRBJ2-5, with 10 bases aligning to TRBD1. The CDR3 has 15 amino acids. Germline V lookup: CDR1 MGHRA, CDR2 YSYEKL. Trimming at V came to 3 bases and at J to 2 bases, leaving 3 bases not matched to a gene. The CDR3: CASSHLGQGQETQYF. In DNA form, the CDR3 reads TGCGCCAGCAGCCACCTGGGACAGGGGCAAGAGACCCAGTACTTC.